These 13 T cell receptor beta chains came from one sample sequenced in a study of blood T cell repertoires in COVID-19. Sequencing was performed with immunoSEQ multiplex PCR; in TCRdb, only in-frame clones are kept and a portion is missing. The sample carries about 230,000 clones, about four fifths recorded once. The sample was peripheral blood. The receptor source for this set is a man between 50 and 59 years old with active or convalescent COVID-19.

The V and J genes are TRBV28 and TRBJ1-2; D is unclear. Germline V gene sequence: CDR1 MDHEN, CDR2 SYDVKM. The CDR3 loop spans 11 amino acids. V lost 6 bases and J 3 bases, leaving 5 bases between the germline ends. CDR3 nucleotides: TGTGCCAGCAGGGGAGACTATGGCTACACCTTC. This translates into CASRGDYGYTF.

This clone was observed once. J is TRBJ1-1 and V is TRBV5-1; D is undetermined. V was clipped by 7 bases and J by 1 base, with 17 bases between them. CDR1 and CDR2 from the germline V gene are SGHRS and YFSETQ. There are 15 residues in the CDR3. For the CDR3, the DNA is TGCGCCAGCGCCACAGAGAACCCATGGAACACTGAAGCTTTCTTT. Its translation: CASATENPWNTEAFF.

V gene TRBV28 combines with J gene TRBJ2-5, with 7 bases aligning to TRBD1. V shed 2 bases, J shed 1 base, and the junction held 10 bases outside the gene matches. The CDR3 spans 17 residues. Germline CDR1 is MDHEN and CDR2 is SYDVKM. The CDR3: CASSLPQGMMFQETQYF. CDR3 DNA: TGTGCCAGCAGTTTACCACAGGGGATGATGTTCCAAGAGACCCAGTACTTC. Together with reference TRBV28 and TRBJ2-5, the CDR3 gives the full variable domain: DVKVTQSSRYLVKRTGEKVFLECVQDMDHENMFWYRQDPGLGLRLIYFSYDVKMKEKGDIPEGYSVSREKKERFSLILESASTNQTSMYLCASSLPQGMMFQETQYFGPGTRLLVL.

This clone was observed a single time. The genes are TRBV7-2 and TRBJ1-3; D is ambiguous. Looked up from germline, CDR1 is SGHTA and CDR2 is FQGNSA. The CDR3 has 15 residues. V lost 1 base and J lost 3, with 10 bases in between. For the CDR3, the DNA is TGTGCCAGCAGCTTAGGGTCCGGTGGTGGAAACACCATATATTTT. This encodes CASSLGSGGGNTIYF.

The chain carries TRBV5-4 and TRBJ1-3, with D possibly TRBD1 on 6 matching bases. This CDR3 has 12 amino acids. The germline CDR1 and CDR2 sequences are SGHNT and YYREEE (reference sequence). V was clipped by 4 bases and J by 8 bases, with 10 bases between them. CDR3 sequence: CASSTGRDTIYF. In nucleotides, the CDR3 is TGTGCCAGCAGCACAGGGCGAGACACCATATATTTT. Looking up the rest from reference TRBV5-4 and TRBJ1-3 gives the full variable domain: ETGVTQSPTHLIKTRGQQVTLRCSSQSGHNTVSWYQQALGQGPQFIFQYYREEENGRGNFPPRFSGLQFPNYSSELNVNALELDDSALYLCASSTGRDTIYFGEGSWLTVV.

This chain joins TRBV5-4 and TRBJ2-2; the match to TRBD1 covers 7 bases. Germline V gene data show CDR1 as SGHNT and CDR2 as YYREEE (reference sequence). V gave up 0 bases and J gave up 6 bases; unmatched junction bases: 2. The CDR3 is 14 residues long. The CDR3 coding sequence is TGTGCCAGCAGCTTGGACAGGGGCCCCGGGGAGCTGTTTTTT. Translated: CASSLDRGPGELFF.

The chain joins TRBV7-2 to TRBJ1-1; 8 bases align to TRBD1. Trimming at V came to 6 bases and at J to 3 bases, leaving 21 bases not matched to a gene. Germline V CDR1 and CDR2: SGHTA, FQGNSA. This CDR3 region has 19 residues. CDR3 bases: TGTGCCAGCAGTCACACCCTATGGACAGGGAGGTGGGTGGACACTGAAGCTTTCTTT. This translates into CASSHTLWTGRWVDTEAFF. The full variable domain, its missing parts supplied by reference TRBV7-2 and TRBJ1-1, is GAGVSQSPSNKVTEKGKDVELRCDPISGHTALYWYRQSLGQGLEFLIYFQGNSAPDKSGLPSDRFSAERTGGSVSTLTIQRTQQEDSAVYLCASSHTLWTGRWVDTEAFFGQGTRLTVV.

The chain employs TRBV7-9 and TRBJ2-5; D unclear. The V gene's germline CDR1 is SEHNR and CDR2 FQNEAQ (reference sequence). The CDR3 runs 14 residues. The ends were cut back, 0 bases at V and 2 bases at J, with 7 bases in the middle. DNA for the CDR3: TGTGCCAGCAGCTTAGCAGTAGTTCAAGAGACCCAGTACTTC. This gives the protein CASSLAVVQETQYF.

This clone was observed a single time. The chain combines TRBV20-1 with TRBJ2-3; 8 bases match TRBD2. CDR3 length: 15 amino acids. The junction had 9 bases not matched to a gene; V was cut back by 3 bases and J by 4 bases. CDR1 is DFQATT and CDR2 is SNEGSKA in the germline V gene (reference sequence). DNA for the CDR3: TGCAGTGCTAGTATCCAGCGGGGGAGCCCAGATACGCAGTATTTT. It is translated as CSASIQRGSPDTQYF.

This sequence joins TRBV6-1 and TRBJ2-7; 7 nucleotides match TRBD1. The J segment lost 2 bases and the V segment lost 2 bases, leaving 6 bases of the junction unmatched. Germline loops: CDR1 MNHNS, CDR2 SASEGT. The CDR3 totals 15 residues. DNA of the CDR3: TGTGCCAGCAGTGAATCGACAGGGTTTACCTACGAGCAGTACTTC. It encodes CASSESTGFTYEQYF.

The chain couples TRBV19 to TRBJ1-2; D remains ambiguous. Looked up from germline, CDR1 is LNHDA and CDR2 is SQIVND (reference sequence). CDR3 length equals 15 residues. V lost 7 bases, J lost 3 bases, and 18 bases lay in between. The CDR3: CASKIPSREDYGYTF. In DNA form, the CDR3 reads TGTGCCAGTAAGATTCCGAGCCGTGAGGACTATGGCTACACCTTC.

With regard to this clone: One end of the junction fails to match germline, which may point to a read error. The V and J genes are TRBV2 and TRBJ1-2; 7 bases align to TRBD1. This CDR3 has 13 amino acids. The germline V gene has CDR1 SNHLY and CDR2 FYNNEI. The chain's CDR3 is CASSEGTDYGYTF. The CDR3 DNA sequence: TGTGCCAGCAGCGAAGGGACAGACTATGGCTACACCTTC. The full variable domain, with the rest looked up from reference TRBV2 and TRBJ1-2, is EPEVTQTPSHQVTQMGQEVILRCVPISNHLYFYWYRQILGQKVEFLVSFYNNEISEKSEIFDDQFSVERPDGSNFTLKIRSTKLEDSAMYFCASSEGTDYGYTFGSGTRLTVV.

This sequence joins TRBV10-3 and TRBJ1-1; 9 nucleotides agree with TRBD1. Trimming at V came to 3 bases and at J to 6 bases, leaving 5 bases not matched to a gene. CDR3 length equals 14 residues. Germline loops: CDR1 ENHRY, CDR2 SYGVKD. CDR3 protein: CAISEGTGLAEAFF. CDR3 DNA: TGTGCCATCAGTGAAGGGACAGGGTTGGCTGAAGCTTTCTTT.